These T cell receptor beta chains were read from a single sample in a study of low-dose radiotherapy and immunotherapy resistance in tumors. Via MiXCR, TCRdb re-called the reads, giving one row per CDR3 protein. The sample consists of over 50,000 distinct CDR3 sequences, around 34% of them appearing once. Sequences were derived from PBMCs, sampled after low-dose radiotherapy plus immunotherapy. The receptors originated from a male donor with rectosigmoid adenocarcinoma. The CDR3 runs from the conserved cysteine through the conserved F or W. A D gene is named only where the DNA matches it firmly. Clone size, where shown, is once, few, many, or a class for clones that have expanded.

d_gene	abundance	v_gene	j_gene	CDR3nt	CDR3aa
TRBD2	few	TRBV7-3	TRBJ2-1	TGTGCCAGCAGCATAACGGGGGGGCGTAACGAGCAGTTCTTC	CASSITGGRNEQFF
.	.	TRBV29-1	TRBJ2-1	TGCAGCGTTGAAGTTCTGCCATCAGAGCAGTTCTTC	CSVEVLPSEQFF
.	many	TRBV9	TRBJ2-3	TGTGCCAGCAGCGTAGGGGGGGATGCAGATACGCAGTATTTT	CASSVGGDADTQYF
.	many	TRBV2	TRBJ1-2	TGTGCCAGCAGTGCCGGGACCCTTGATGGCTACACCTTC	CASSAGTLDGYTF
TRBD2	.	TRBV20-1	TRBJ2-7	TGCAGTGCTAGTGCTAGCGGGAGGACCTACGAGCAGTACTTC	CSASASGRTYEQYF
TRBD1	.	TRBV5-4	TRBJ1-5	TGTGCCAGCAGCACGGGACAGGGGAAGGAGCCCCAGCATTTT	CASSTGQGKEPQHF
.	many	TRBV6-1	TRBJ1-3	TGTGCCAGCTTAACTGGAAACACCATATATTTT	CASLTGNTIYF
.	.	TRBV15	TRBJ2-3	TGTGCCACCAGCAGTTCCATGACGGGGGAGAGGGGAGATACGCAGTATTTT	CATSSSMTGERGDTQYF
.	many	TRBV4-1	TRBJ2-2	TGCGCCAGCAGCCTCCCGAAGGACAGTTTCACCGGGGAGCTGTTTTTT	CASSLPKDSFTGELFF
.	many	TRBV11-2	TRBJ2-5	TGTGCCAGCAGCCGGACAGCTTCCCAAGAGACCCAGTACTTC	CASSRTASQETQYF
.	many	TRBV7-6	TRBJ2-1	TGTGCCAGCAGCGCGAATAGCGGACTCCTCTCCTACAATGAGCAGTTCTTC	CASSANSGLLSYNEQFF
TRBD2	many	TRBV20-1	TRBJ2-5	TGCAGTGCTAGTCCGGGACTAGTTCAAGAGACCCAGTACTTC	CSASPGLVQETQYF
.	.	TRBV4-3	TRBJ2-6	TGCGCCAGCAGTCCCGGGACATCCTCCTCTGGGGCCAACGTCCTGACTTTC	CASSPGTSSSGANVLTF
.	.	TRBV28	TRBJ1-5	TGTGCCAGCAGCCCCCCTCAGGCACTCAATCAGCCCCAGCATTTT	CASSPPQALNQPQHF
TRBD1	once	TRBV7-2	TRBJ2-3	TGTGCCAGCAGCCTCGGACAGGGCATTCGCACGCAGTATTTT	CASSLGQGIRTQYF
.	.	TRBV10-3	TRBJ1-3	TGTGCCATCAGTGAGTCCGCGGTGGGAGGCTGGGTTCAAGGAAACACCATATATTTT	CAISESAVGGWVQGNTIYF
TRBD1	few	TRBV28	TRBJ1-5	TGTGCCAGCCGGGACAGGGTTCAGCCCCAGCATTTT	CASRDRVQPQHF
.	many	TRBV5-8	TRBJ2-7	TGTGCCAGCAGCTTAGGGTCAGTAGGCGCCCTTATCTACGAGCAGTACTTC	CASSLGSVGALIYEQYF
.	many	TRBV12-5	TRBJ1-2	TGTGCTAGTTCCCGAGAGAACTATGGCTACACCTTC	CASSRENYGYTF
.	many	TRBV9	TRBJ1-1	TGTGCCAGCAGCGTAGTAGGGGGGGCAGGTGAAGCTTTCTTT	CASSVVGGAGEAFF
TRBD2	many	TRBV27	TRBJ2-1	TGTGCCAGCAGTTTGTCCCTAGCGGGGGCATCCTACAATGAGCAGTTCTTC	CASSLSLAGASYNEQFF
TRBD2	many	TRBV7-8	TRBJ2-7	TGTGCCAGCAGCTTAGACAGGGTCGCGGGAGGTCCCGAGCAGTACTTC	CASSLDRVAGGPEQYF
.	.	TRBV14	TRBJ2-2	TGTGCCAGCAGCCAAGATGTTGGGTTTTCGGTCGCCGGGGAGCTGTTTTTT	CASSQDVGFSVAGELFF
.	.	TRBV29-1	TRBJ2-7	TGCAGCGTGGGGCCTAGAGCAGGGGGAGGCTACGAGCAGTACTTC	CSVGPRAGGGYEQYF